These 26 T cell receptor beta chains share one sample of origin, sequenced in a study of blood T cell repertoires in COVID-19. Sequencing used immunoSEQ multiplex PCR; TCRdb keeps in-frame clones, though not all of them. The sample has 20,000 to 30,000 clones; 80% to 90% are singletons. The material sequenced was peripheral blood. The receptors derive from a human donor in a cohort sampled during active COVID-19.

This chain links TRBV6-5 with TRBJ2-5, with D tentatively TRBD1 (6 bases). Germline assignment: CDR1 MNHEY and CDR2 SVGAGI. V was cut by 5 bases and J by 5 bases, with 12 bases left in between. The CDR3 runs to 13 residues. The CDR3 sequence is CASSNRVGETQYF. As DNA, the CDR3 is TGTGCCAGCAGTAACAGGGTGGGGGAGACCCAGTACTTC.

The chain recombines TRBV3-1 (or the pseudogene TRBV3-2) with TRBJ1-2; 7 bases match TRBD1. The CDR3 contains 13 residues. Germline V gives CDR1 LGHDT, CDR2 YNNKEL (reference sequence). V lost 2 bases, J lost 7 bases, and 4 bases stayed unmatched. CDR3 protein: CASSQITGVGYTF. CDR3 sequence (DNA): TGTGCCAGCAGCCAAATTACAGGGGTTGGCTACACCTTC.

The chain recombines TRBV29-1 with TRBJ1-1; D call uncertain. CDR1 and CDR2 (germline): SQVTM, ANQGSEA. Trimming shortened V by 4 bases and J by 9 bases, and 12 bases separated the two germline ends. CDR3 length: 11 amino acids. CDR3 region: CSVVVGRQAFF. For the CDR3, the DNA is TGCAGCGTTGTGGTTGGCCGCCAAGCTTTCTTT.

This chain connects TRBV7-6 to TRBJ2-7, with 8 bases aligning to TRBD1. The CDR3 sequence is 13 residues long. Germline loops: CDR1 SGHVS, CDR2 FNYEAQ. Trimming took 5 bases from V and 4 from J; bases not matched to a gene: 4. CDR3 region: CASSETGAYEQYF. As DNA, the CDR3 is TGTGCCAGCAGCGAGACAGGGGCATACGAGCAGTACTTC.

The chain couples TRBV5-6 to TRBJ1-4; D may be TRBD1 (6 bases). Germline-derived CDR1 and CDR2 are SGHDT and YYEEEE. V lost 0 bases and J lost 4, with 10 bases in between. The CDR3 loop spans 15 amino acids. CDR3: CASSLGTAVNEKLFF. In DNA, the CDR3 is TGTGCCAGCAGCTTGGGGACAGCCGTTAATGAAAAACTGTTTTTT.

This clone was seen once. This chain links TRBV12-3 or TRBV12-4 with TRBJ1-2; the D is unclear. Trimming took off 3 bases at V and 6 bases at J, with 11 bases between the two ends. The CDR3 spans 13 residues. For the CDR3, the DNA is TGTGCCAGCAGTTTCAACGGCGGGGATGGCTACACCTTC. It translates to CASSFNGGDGYTF.

This sequence joins TRBV15 and TRBJ2-7, with 9 positions matching TRBD1. CDR3 length: 14 residues. The V gene's germline CDR1 is LNHNV and CDR2 YYDKDF (reference sequence). V lost 3 bases and J lost 2; bases outside the gene matches: 2. The CDR3 DNA follows: TGTGCCACCAGCAGGGACAGGGGTCCCTACGAGCAGTACTTC. It is translated as CATSRDRGPYEQYF.

This clone was counted only a few times. The rearrangement joins TRBV3-1 (or the pseudogene TRBV3-2) to TRBJ2-7; TRBD1 is a possible D gene (5 bases). This CDR3 is 15 amino acids long. The V end was cut by 2 bases, the J end by 5 bases, with 16 bases between. Germline lookup yields CDR1 LGHDT and CDR2 YNNKEL (reference sequence). The CDR3 region is CASSQIAGLFDEQYF. CDR3 nucleotides: TGTGCCAGCAGCCAAATTGCAGGGTTGTTCGACGAGCAGTACTTC.

The genes are TRBV29-1 and TRBJ2-7, with 11 bases that match TRBD1. V was pared by 3 bases and J by 6 bases, with 10 bases of the junction left unmatched. Per the germline V gene, CDR1 is SQVTM and CDR2 is ANQGSEA. CDR3 length: 15 amino acids. CDR3 coding DNA: TGCAGCGTTGAGGTAACTAGGACAGGGGGCTCCGAGCAGTACTTC. Its protein is CSVEVTRTGGSEQYF.

The genes are TRBV19 and TRBJ2-1; TRBD2 matches at 9 bases. Per the germline V gene, CDR1 is LNHDA and CDR2 is SQIVND (reference sequence). This CDR3 contains 13 residues. Trimming removed 10 bases from V and 5 bases from J; junction bases left unmatched: 6. The CDR3 DNA reads TGTGCCACTGAGCGGGGGGCGGACAATGAGCAGTTCTTC. Protein: CATERGADNEQFF.

The chain combines TRBV5-1 with TRBJ2-4, with TRBD1 matching 8 bases. V lost 3 bases, J lost 9 bases, and 8 bases stayed unmatched. This CDR3 has 14 residues. CDR1 SGHRS and CDR2 YFSETQ come from the germline V gene. In DNA, the CDR3 is TGCGCCAGCAGCTCCAGCACACAGGGGGGCATTCAGTACTTC. This encodes CASSSSTQGGIQYF.

The V and J genes are TRBV6-2 or TRBV6-3 and TRBJ2-7, with TRBD2 identical over 14 bases. This CDR3 contains 17 residues. Trimming at V came to 2 bases and at J to 2 bases, leaving 5 bases not matched to a gene. Per the germline V gene, CDR1 is MNHEY and CDR2 is SVGEGT. The DNA of the CDR3 is TGTGCCAGCAGTTACCCGACGACTAGCGGGAGGGCCTACGAGCAGTACTTC. It yields the protein CASSYPTTSGRAYEQYF.

The chain recombines TRBV7-9 with TRBJ2-3; TRBD2 might be the D (6 bases). The CDR3 has 15 residues. From germline, CDR1 is SEHNR and CDR2 FQNEAQ (reference sequence). The V end lost 4 bases, the J end lost 1 base, and 12 bases lay between the germline ends. The CDR3 DNA reads as TGTGCCAGCAGCTCTCAAGCGGGTCGCACAGATACGCAGTATTTT. Its translation is CASSSQAGRTDTQYF.

The CDR3 is CASSLEGGPEPQHF. The CDR3 region has the DNA TGCGCCAGCAGCTTGGAAGGGGGCCCTGAGCCCCAGCATTTT. The chain uses TRBV5-1 and TRBJ1-5; the match to TRBD1 covers 7 bases. CDR1 is SGHRS, CDR2 YFSETQ, per germline. This CDR3 has 14 amino acids. V dropped 0 bases and J dropped 8; count of bases not matched to a gene: 5.

This chain links TRBV4-1 with TRBJ2-5; D is possibly TRBD2 (6 bases). The V gene lost 4 bases and the J gene lost 7 bases, with 22 bases spanning the gap. Germline CDR1 and CDR2: MGHRA and YSYEKL. The CDR3 runs 16 residues. CDR3 amino acids: CASSPRVAGHLGTQYF. DNA of the CDR3: TGCGCCAGCAGCCCCCGCGTGGCGGGGCACCTAGGGACCCAGTACTTC.

The V call is TRBV10-3, the J call TRBJ2-7, with 13 nucleotides matching TRBD2. The CDR3 contains 14 residues. Germline-derived CDR1 and CDR2 are ENHRY and SYGVKD. The J segment lost 5 bases and the V segment lost 5 bases, leaving 3 bases of the junction unmatched. CDR3 loop: CAISTSGRAHEQYF. CDR3 coding DNA: TGTGCCATCAGTACTAGCGGGAGGGCCCACGAGCAGTACTTC.

The gene calls are TRBV25-1 and TRBJ1-1; D not certain. The V end was cut by 7 bases, the J end by 1 base, with 4 bases between. Germline V gene data show CDR1 as MGHDK and CDR2 as SYGVNS. There are 11 residues in the CDR3. CDR3 nucleotides: TGTGCCAGCACAGGGAACACTGAAGCTTTCTTT. This encodes CASTGNTEAFF.

The V gene is TRBV30, the J gene TRBJ2-7; TRBD1 is a possible D gene (6 bases). Germline CDR1 is GTSNPN and CDR2 is SVGIG (reference sequence). The CDR3 extends over 14 amino acids. V was pared by 5 bases and J by 3 bases, with 17 bases between. The CDR3 here is CAWGGTGTLYEQYF. CDR3 coding DNA: TGTGCCTGGGGGGGAACCGGGACACTCTACGAGCAGTACTTC.

V is TRBV30 and J is TRBJ2-2; D unclear. Germline V gives CDR1 GTSNPN, CDR2 SVGIG (reference sequence). Trimming removed 4 bases at V and 4 bases at J, with 7 bases between. The CDR3 runs to 12 residues. CDR3 protein: CAWNQATGELFF. Written as DNA, the CDR3 is TGTGCCTGGAACCAGGCCACCGGGGAGCTGTTTTTT.

The chain uses TRBV5-1 and TRBJ2-3; 11 positions match TRBD2. The junction had 14 bases not matched to a gene; V was cut back by 0 bases and J by 2 bases. The CDR3 contains 20 residues. Germline assignment: CDR1 SGHRS and CDR2 YFSETQ. In DNA, the CDR3 is TGCGCCAGCAGCTTGGTTGCGGAGTGGTCTAGCGGGGGGACCACAGATACGCAGTATTTT. Protein sequence: CASSLVAEWSSGGTTDTQYF.

V and J are TRBV7-9 and TRBJ2-7, with D possibly matching TRBD1 (6 bases). The ends were cut back, 0 bases at V and 7 bases at J, with 10 bases in the middle. CDR1 is SEHNR, CDR2 FQNEAQ, per germline (reference sequence). This CDR3 contains 13 residues. The CDR3 DNA reads TGTGCCAGCAGCTTAGCAGGGGGACCGGAGCAGTACTTC. Protein sequence: CASSLAGGPEQYF.

J is TRBJ2-7 and V is TRBV10-3, with D possibly matching TRBD2 (5 bases). Germline V gene data show CDR1 as ENHRY and CDR2 as SYGVKD. The CDR3 contains 15 residues. V lost 2 bases and J 0 bases, leaving 11 bases between the germline ends. The CDR3 is CAISEVPAGSYEQYF. The CDR3 DNA reads TGTGCCATCAGTGAGGTCCCGGCGGGCTCCTACGAGCAGTACTTC.

V and J are TRBV6-2 or TRBV6-3 and TRBJ2-1; 9 positions agree with TRBD2. The CDR3 loop spans 17 amino acids. With V trimmed by 0 bases and J by 4 bases, 7 bases remained unmatched. Looked up from germline, CDR1 is MNHEY and CDR2 is SVGEGT. The CDR3 nucleotides are TGTGCCAGCAGTTACTCCCCCCCTAGCGGGATTTACAATGAGCAGTTCTTC. Amino acid sequence: CASSYSPPSGIYNEQFF.

This rearrangement joins TRBV6-1 to TRBJ2-5; 8 bases agree with TRBD2. The CDR3 totals 12 residues. J lost 9 bases, V lost 2 bases, and 2 bases had no gene match. Germline V gene sequence: CDR1 MNHNS, CDR2 SASEGT. The CDR3 protein is CASSESGGAQYF. The CDR3 coding sequence is TGTGCCAGCAGTGAATCCGGGGGGGCCCAGTACTTC.

The genes are TRBV6-1 and TRBJ1-2; D perhaps matches TRBD1 (6 bases). This CDR3 is built from 15 residues. CDR1 is MNHNS and CDR2 is SASEGT in the germline V gene. The V and J ends lost 1 base and 5 bases respectively, with 14 bases between them. For the CDR3, the DNA is TGTGCCAGCAGTGAAGACGGGGGGCCTCGTTATGGCTACACCTTC. It translates to CASSEDGGPRYGYTF.

V and J are TRBV6-4 and TRBJ1-1, with a tentative D call TRBD1 (5 bases). Germline V gene lookup returns CDR1 MRHNA and CDR2 SNTAGT. The length of the CDR3 is 14 residues. V lost 7 bases to trimming and J lost 1 base, with 13 bases between them. CDR3 nucleotide sequence: TGTGCCAGCAAATCGCAGGGTGGGAACACTGAAGCTTTCTTT. Protein product: CASKSQGGNTEAFF.